This TCR beta chain was recorded in a study of OX40 agonist ivuxolimab in advanced cancers. At the level of the study: A mean age of around 60 years, range roughly 20 to 80, was recorded, and over 65% were male. Partial responses were achieved by three patients: one hepatocellular carcinoma, two cutaneous melanoma.

As concerns this clone: No antigen is known for it.

Study findings and constraints: With doses of 0.1 to 3.0 mg/kg, CD4+ and CD8+ blood T cells had undergone clonal expansion by week 6.

Assay: immunoSEQ multiplex PCR; the TCRdb copy retains only in-frame clones and omits some. The sample holds around 70,000 clones; roughly 87% are singletons and the top ten take around 0.5%. CDR1 and CDR2 (germline): SGHTA, FQGTGA. Trimming took off 2 bases at V and 5 bases at J, with 7 bases between the two ends. CDR3 length: 13 amino acids. Sequencing used CD4+ or CD8+ T cells sorted from blood, obtained in a trial of the OX40 agonist ivuxolimab. The sequence was obtained from an adult with an advanced solid tumor such as melanoma, head and neck, liver or kidney cancer. This chain uses TRBV7-3 with TRBJ1-5; D remains ambiguous. The CDR3 spells CASSLGVDQPQHF. CDR3 bases: TGTGCCAGCAGCTTAGGTGTAGATCAGCCCCAGCATTTT.